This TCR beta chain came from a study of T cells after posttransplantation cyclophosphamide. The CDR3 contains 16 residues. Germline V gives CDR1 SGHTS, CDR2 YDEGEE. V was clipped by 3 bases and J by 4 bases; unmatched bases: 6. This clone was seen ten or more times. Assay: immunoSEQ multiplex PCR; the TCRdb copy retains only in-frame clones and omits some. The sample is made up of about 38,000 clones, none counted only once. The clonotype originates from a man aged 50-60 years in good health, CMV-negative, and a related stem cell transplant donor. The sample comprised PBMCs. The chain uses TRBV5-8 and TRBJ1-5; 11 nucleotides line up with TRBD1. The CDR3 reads CASSSYGQGANQPQHF. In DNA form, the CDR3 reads TGTGCCAGCAGCTCTTACGGACAGGGGGCGAATCAGCCCCAGCATTTT.